The 15 T cell receptor beta chains below come from one sample, sequenced in a study of T cells in Graves' hyperthyroidism and ophthalmopathy. Amplified TCR beta CDR3 regions derived from RNA transcripts. HTBI primers were the set used in a first-round RT-PCR of the TCR CDR3. TCRdb redid the calling of the multiplex PCR reads with MiXCR, one entry per CDR3 protein. Among 500,000 to 650,000 distinct CDR3 sequences listed, just under 20% were seen once. Sequencing used blood. The receptors were sampled from a man aged 35 to 55 with Graves' ophthalmopathy.

There are a few counts of this clonotype. This sequence joins TRBV9 and TRBJ2-2; a possible D gene is TRBD1 (6 bases). V lost 4 bases to trimming and J lost 6 bases, with 10 bases between them. CDR1 and CDR2 (germline): SGDLS, YYNGEE. The CDR3 runs to 13 residues. CDR3 residues: CASSITGPGELFF. CDR3 sequence (DNA): TGTGCCAGCAGCATCACAGGGCCCGGGGAGCTGTTTTTT.

This clonotype was counted at least ten times. The J gene is TRBJ2-1, the V gene TRBV24-1; D tentatively reads TRBD1 or TRBD2 (5 bases each). This CDR3 region has 15 residues. Germline V gene data show CDR1 as KGHDR and CDR2 as SFDVKD. V gave up 2 bases and J gave up 0 bases, with 7 bases separating them. The CDR3 region is CATSDWGSSYNEQFF. CDR3 in DNA: TGTGCCACCAGTGATTGGGGGAGCTCCTACAATGAGCAGTTCTTC.

Ten or more counts support this clonotype. This rearrangement joins TRBV24-1 to TRBJ2-2; the match to TRBD2 covers 12 bases. Germline values: CDR1 KGHDR, CDR2 SFDVKD. The CDR3 extends over 17 amino acids. V trimming: 7 bases; J trimming: 4 bases; junction bases outside the gene matches: 9. The CDR3: CATSHPSGRAGTGELFF. CDR3 in DNA: TGTGCCACCAGCCACCCTAGCGGGAGGGCCGGCACCGGGGAGCTGTTTTTT.

This chain joins TRBV19 and TRBJ1-1; D is uncertain. CDR3 length equals 15 residues. Between the trimmed V and J ends, which lost 3 bases and 0 bases, there was a span of 11 bases. The V gene's germline CDR1 is LNHDA and CDR2 SQIVND (reference sequence). The CDR3 region is CASSIRFGVNTEAFF. The CDR3, as DNA: TGTGCCAGTAGTATTCGATTCGGTGTGAACACTGAAGCTTTCTTT.

The sample holds many counts of this clonotype. The V gene is TRBV28, the J gene TRBJ2-1; 9 positions agree with TRBD2. There are 14 residues in the CDR3. Germline values: CDR1 MDHEN, CDR2 SYDVKM. V was clipped by 8 bases and J by 2 bases; unmatched bases: 4. The DNA for the CDR3 is TGTGCCAGCGGGGCTAGCGGGACCTACAATGAGCAGTTCTTC. Amino acid sequence: CASGASGTYNEQFF.

This clonotype was found a few times. The genes are TRBV6-2 or TRBV6-3 and TRBJ1-1; no reliable D call. Trimming stripped 6 bases from V and 4 bases from J, with 15 bases between. This CDR3 contains 14 residues. From germline, CDR1 is MNHEY and CDR2 SVGEGT. The CDR3 loop reads CASSHPTPLTEAFF. The CDR3 bases are TGTGCCAGCAGCCACCCCACCCCCCTCACTGAAGCTTTCTTT.

There are a few counts of this clonotype. The chain employs TRBV30 and TRBJ2-7, with 7 bases that match TRBD1. The V and J ends lost 3 bases and 6 bases, in that order; junction bases with no gene match: 5. The germline V gene has CDR1 GTSNPN and CDR2 SVGIG (reference sequence). The CDR3 length is 12 residues. CDR3 in amino acids: CAWRDRTVEQYF. CDR3 nucleotides: TGTGCCTGGAGGGACAGGACAGTCGAGCAGTACTTC.

This clonotype was recorded a few times. This rearrangement joins TRBV20-1 to TRBJ1-1; D not certain. CDR3 length: 13 residues. Per the germline V gene, CDR1 is DFQATT and CDR2 is SNEGSKA (reference sequence). Trimming removed 1 base from V and 3 bases from J, with 9 bases in between. The DNA of the CDR3 is TGCAGTGCTAGAGTTCAGGAAGACACTGAAGCTTTCTTT. Its translation: CSARVQEDTEAFF.

At least ten counts were recorded for this clonotype. This chain connects TRBV12-3 or TRBV12-4 to TRBJ1-2; TRBD1 matches at 7 bases. CDR3 size: 14 residues. J was trimmed by 4 bases and V by 5 bases; bases with no gene match: 7. This CDR3 is CASSPRTGIYGYTF. CDR3 DNA sequence: TGTGCCAGCAGTCCGCGGACAGGAATCTATGGCTACACCTTC.

The chain joins TRBV28 to TRBJ1-1; D may be TRBD1 (5 bases). V dropped 5 bases and J dropped 0 bases, with 10 bases sitting between them. Germline V lookup: CDR1 MDHEN, CDR2 SYDVKM. The CDR3 runs 14 residues. This CDR3 reads CASSTQALNTEAFF. Here the CDR3 DNA reads TGTGCCAGCAGTACACAGGCCCTGAACACTGAAGCTTTCTTT.

J is TRBJ2-1 and V is TRBV9, with 11 bases fitting TRBD2. The V gene end was trimmed by 0 bases and the J gene end by 4 bases; junction bases not matched to a gene: 6. The CDR3 is 17 amino acids. The germline gives CDR1 SGDLS, CDR2 YYNGEE. The CDR3 DNA reads as TGTGCCAGCAGCGTAGGTAGCGGGAGGGGGGCTTACAATGAGCAGTTCTTC. Protein sequence: CASSVGSGRGAYNEQFF.

This clonotype was seen a single time. The chain has TRBV18 and TRBJ1-6, with unresolved D. Germline loops: CDR1 KGHSH, CDR2 LQKENI. CDR3 length equals 15 residues. V was shortened by 2 bases and J by 5 bases, with 10 bases between the two germline ends. The CDR3, as DNA: TGTGCCAGCTCACCATTCGAACGGAATAATTCACCCCTCCACTTT. Its translation is CASSPFERNNSPLHF.

This clonotype has a single count. A much larger clone differs from this one at a single base, so this may be a read error. V gene TRBV12-3 or TRBV12-4 combines with J gene TRBJ2-1; TRBD2 is a possible D gene (7 bases). The CDR3 is made up of 17 amino acids. Trimming pared 11 bases from V and 5 bases from J, leaving 28 bases between. The CDR3, as DNA: TGTGCCGGCACCCCGGTGGGGGGGGGCCCCGTGGACAATGAGCAGTTCTTC. It translates to CAGTPVGGGPVDNEQFF.

The chain combines TRBV6-1 with TRBJ2-1; D perhaps matches TRBD1 (6 bases). The V gene's germline CDR1 is MNHNS and CDR2 SASEGT. Trimming pared 5 bases from V and 6 bases from J, leaving 14 bases between. The CDR3 extends over 14 amino acids. The CDR3 sequence is CASSFRTVFNEQFF. In nucleotides, the CDR3 is TGTGCCAGCAGTTTCCGGACAGTCTTCAATGAGCAGTTCTTC.

V usage is TRBV6-5 and J usage is TRBJ1-2; weak D call: TRBD1 (6 bases). The CDR3 length is 16 residues. Germline V gives CDR1 MNHEY, CDR2 SVGAGI. Between the trimmed V and J ends, which lost 0 bases and 2 bases, there was a span of 13 bases. CDR3 in DNA: TGTGCCAGCAGTTACTCGGCAGGGGAGATGAACTATGGCTACACCTTC. This codes for CASSYSAGEMNYGYTF.